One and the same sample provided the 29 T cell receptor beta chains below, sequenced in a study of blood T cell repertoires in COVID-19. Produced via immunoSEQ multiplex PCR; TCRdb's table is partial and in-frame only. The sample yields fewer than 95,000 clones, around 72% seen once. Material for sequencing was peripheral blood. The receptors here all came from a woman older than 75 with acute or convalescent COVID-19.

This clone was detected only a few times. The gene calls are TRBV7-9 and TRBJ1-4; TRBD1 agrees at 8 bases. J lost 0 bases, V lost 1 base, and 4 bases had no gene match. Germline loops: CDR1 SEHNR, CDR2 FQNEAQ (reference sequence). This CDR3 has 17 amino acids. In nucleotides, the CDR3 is TGTGCCAGCAGCTTAGGACAGGGGACAGCAACTAATGAAAAACTGTTTTTT. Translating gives CASSLGQGTATNEKLFF.

In nucleotides, the CDR3 is TGCGCCAGCAGCCAAGGGACAGGGAACACCGGGGAGCTGTTTTTT. This translates into CASSQGTGNTGELFF. The V gene is TRBV4-1, the J gene TRBJ2-2; 7 nucleotides line up with TRBD1. CDR3 length: 15 amino acids. The trim removed 1 base at V and 1 base at J, leaving 0 bases unmatched. CDR1 and CDR2 (germline): MGHRA, YSYEKL.

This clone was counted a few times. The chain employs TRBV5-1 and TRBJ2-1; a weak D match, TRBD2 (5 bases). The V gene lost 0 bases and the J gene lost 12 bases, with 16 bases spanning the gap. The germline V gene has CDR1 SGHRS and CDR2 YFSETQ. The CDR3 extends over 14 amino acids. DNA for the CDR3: TGCGCCAGCAGCTTGGATATTACGGGAAGTGGGCAGTTCTTC. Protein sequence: CASSLDITGSGQFF.

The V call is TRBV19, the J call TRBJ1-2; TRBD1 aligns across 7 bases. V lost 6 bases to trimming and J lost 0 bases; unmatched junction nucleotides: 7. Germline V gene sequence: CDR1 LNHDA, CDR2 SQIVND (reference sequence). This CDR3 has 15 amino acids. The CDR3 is CASREFGTANYGYTF. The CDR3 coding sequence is TGTGCCAGTAGAGAATTCGGGACAGCTAACTATGGCTACACCTTC.

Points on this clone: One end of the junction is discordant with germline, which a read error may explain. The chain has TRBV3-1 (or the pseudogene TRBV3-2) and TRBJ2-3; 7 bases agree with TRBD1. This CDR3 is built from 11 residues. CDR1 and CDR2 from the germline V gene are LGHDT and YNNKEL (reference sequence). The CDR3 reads CASSEWGQWDF. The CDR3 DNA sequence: TGTGCCAGCAGTGAATGGGGACAGTGGGATTTT.

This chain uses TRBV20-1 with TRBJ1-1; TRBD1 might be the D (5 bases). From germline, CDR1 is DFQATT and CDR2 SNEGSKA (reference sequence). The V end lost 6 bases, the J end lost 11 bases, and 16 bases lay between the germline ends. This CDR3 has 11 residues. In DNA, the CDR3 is TGCAGTGCGCCCAGGGAACACACGGCTTTCTTT. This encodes CSAPREHTAFF.

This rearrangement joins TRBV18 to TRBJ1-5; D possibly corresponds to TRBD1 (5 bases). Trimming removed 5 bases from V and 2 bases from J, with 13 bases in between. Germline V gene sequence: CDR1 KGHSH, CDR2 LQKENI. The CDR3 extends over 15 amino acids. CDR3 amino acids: CASSGVGGGNQPQHF. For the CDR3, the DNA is TGTGCCAGCTCAGGGGTGGGAGGGGGCAATCAGCCCCAGCATTTT.

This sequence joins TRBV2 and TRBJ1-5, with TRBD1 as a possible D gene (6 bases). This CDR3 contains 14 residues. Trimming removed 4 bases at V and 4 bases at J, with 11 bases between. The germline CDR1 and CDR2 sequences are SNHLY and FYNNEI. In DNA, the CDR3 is TGTGCCAGCAGTGTAGGACAGACTAATCAGCCCCAGCATTTT. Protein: CASSVGQTNQPQHF.

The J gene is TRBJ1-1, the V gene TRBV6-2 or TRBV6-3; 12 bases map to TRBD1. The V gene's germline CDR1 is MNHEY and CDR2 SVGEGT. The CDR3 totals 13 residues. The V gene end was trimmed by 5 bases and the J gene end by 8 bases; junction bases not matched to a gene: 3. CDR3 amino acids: CASSLGTGGEAFF. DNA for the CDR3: TGTGCCAGCAGTCTAGGGACAGGGGGCGAAGCTTTCTTT.

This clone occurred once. The CDR3 sequence is CASRDLTGGADTQYF. CDR3 nucleotide sequence: TGTGCCAGCCGCGATTTGACAGGGGGGGCAGATACGCAGTATTTT. V and J are TRBV7-9 and TRBJ2-3; 9 nucleotides line up with TRBD1. The V segment lost 8 bases and the J segment 4 bases; nucleotides outside the gene matches: 10. Germline CDR1 SEHNR, CDR2 FQNEAQ (reference sequence). This CDR3 has 15 residues.

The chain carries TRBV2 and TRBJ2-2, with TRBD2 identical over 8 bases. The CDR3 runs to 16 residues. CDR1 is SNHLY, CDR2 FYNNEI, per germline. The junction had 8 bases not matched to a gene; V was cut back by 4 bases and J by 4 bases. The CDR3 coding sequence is TGTGCCAGCAGTGTTACGGGAGGGGGTTCCACCGGGGAGCTGTTTTTT. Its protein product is CASSVTGGGSTGELFF.

This CDR3 is CASSHEGQGRYGYTF. The CDR3 DNA reads TGTGCCAGCAGCCATGAAGGTCAGGGAAGGTATGGCTACACCTTC. V usage is TRBV14 and J usage is TRBJ1-2, with D tentatively TRBD1 (5 bases). This CDR3 contains 15 residues. Per germline, CDR1 SGHDN and CDR2 FVKESK. Trimming removed 3 bases from V and 5 bases from J, with 16 bases in between.

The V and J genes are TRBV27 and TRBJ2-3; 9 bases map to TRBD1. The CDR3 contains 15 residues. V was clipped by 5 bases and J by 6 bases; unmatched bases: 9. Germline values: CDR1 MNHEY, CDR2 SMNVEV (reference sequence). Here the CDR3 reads CASSRQDRGRDTQYF. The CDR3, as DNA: TGTGCCAGCAGTAGACAGGACAGGGGCCGGGATACGCAGTATTTT.

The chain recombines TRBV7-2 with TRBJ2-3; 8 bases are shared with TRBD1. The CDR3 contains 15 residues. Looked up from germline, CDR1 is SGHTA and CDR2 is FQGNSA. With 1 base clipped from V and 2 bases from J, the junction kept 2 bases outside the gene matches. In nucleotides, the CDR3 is TGTGCCAGCAGCTTAGGGCAGGGGGCCACAGATACGCAGTATTTT. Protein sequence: CASSLGQGATDTQYF.

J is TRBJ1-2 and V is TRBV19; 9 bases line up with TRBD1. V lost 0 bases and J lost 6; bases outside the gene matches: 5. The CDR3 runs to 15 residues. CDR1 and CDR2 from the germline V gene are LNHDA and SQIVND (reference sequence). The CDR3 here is CASSIDHRTGDGYTF. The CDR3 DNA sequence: TGTGCCAGTAGTATAGATCATCGGACAGGGGATGGCTACACCTTC.

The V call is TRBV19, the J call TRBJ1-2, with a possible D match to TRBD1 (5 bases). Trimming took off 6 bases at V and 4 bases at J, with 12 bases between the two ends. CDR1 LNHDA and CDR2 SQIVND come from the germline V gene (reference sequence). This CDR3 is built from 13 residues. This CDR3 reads CASSDDRFYGYTF. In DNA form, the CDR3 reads TGTGCCAGTAGCGACGACAGATTCTATGGCTACACCTTC. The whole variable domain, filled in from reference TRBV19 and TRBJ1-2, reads DGGITQSPKYLFRKEGQNVTLSCEQNLNHDAMYWYRQDPGQGLRLIYYSQIVNDFQKGDIAEGYSVSREKKESFPLTVTSAQKNPTAFYLCASSDDRFYGYTFGSGTRLTVV.

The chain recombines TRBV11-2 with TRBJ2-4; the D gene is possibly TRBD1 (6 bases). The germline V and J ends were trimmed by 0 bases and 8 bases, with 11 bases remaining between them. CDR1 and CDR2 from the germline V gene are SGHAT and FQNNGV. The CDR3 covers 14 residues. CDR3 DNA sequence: TGTGCCAGCAGCTTAGATAACAGGGAATACATTCAGTACTTC. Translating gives CASSLDNREYIQYF.

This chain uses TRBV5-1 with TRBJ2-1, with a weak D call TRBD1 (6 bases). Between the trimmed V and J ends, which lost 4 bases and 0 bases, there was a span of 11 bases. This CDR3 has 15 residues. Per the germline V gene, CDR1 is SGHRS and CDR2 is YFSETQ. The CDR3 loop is CASSTGQSSYNEQFF. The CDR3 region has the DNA TGCGCCAGCAGCACTGGACAGAGCTCCTACAATGAGCAGTTCTTC. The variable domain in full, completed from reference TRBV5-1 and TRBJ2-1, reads KAGVTQTPRYLIKTRGQQVTLSCSPISGHRSVSWYQQTPGQGLQFLFEYFSETQRNKGNFPGRFSGRQFSNSRSEMNVSTLELGDSALYLCASSTGQSSYNEQFFGPGTRLTVL.

The CDR3 DNA sequence: TGCGCCAGCAGCTTAACTGGGGAGCGGGGCTACACCTTC. It translates to CASSLTGERGYTF. The V and J genes are TRBV5-1 and TRBJ1-2; D is ambiguous. Per germline, CDR1 SGHRS and CDR2 YFSETQ. This CDR3 has 13 amino acids. V shed 2 bases and J shed 8 bases, with 13 bases lying between them.

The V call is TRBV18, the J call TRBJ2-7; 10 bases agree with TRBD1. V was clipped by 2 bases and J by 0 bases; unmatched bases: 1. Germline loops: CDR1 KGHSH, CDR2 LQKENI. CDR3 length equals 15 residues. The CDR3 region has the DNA TGTGCCAGCTCACCAGGACAGGGGGGCTCCTACGAGCAGTACTTC. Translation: CASSPGQGGSYEQYF.

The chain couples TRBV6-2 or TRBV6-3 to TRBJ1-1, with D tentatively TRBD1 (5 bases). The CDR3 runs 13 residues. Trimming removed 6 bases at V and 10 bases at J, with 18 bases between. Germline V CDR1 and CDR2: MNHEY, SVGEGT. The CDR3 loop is CASSPQVGGTAFF. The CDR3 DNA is TGTGCCAGCAGCCCCCAGGTGGGGGGAACAGCTTTCTTT.

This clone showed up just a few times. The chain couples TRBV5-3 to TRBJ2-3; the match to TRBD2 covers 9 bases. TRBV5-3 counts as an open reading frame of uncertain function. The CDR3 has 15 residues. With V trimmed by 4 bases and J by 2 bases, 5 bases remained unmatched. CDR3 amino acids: CARSPGLAFTDTQYF. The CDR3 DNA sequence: TGTGCCAGAAGCCCGGGACTAGCTTTCACAGATACGCAGTATTTT.

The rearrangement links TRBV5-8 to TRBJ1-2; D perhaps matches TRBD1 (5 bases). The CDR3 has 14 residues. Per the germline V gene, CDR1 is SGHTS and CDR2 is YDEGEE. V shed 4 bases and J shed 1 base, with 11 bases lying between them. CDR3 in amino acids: CASSLRGGNYGYTF. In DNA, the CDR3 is TGTGCCAGCAGCCTGCGGGGGGGTAACTATGGCTACACCTTC. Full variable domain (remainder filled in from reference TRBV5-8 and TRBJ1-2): EAGVTQSPTHLIKTRGQQATLRCSPISGHTSVYWYQQALGLGLQFLLWYDEGEERNRGNFPPRFSGRQFPNYSSELNVNALELEDSALYLCASSLRGGNYGYTFGSGTRLTVV.

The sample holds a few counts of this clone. The CDR3 DNA is TGTGCCAGTAGTATAGATCCGTACAATGAGCAGTTCTTC. This translates into CASSIDPYNEQFF. This sequence joins TRBV19 and TRBJ2-1, with unresolved D. The CDR3 contains 13 residues. V was shortened by 0 bases and J by 4 bases, with 4 bases between the two germline ends. Germline V CDR1 and CDR2: LNHDA, SQIVND (reference sequence). The variable domain in full, with the rest retrieved from reference TRBV19 and TRBJ2-1, is DGGITQSPKYLFRKEGQNVTLSCEQNLNHDAMYWYRQDPGQGLRLIYYSQIVNDFQKGDIAEGYSVSREKKESFPLTVTSAQKNPTAFYLCASSIDPYNEQFFGPGTRLTVL.

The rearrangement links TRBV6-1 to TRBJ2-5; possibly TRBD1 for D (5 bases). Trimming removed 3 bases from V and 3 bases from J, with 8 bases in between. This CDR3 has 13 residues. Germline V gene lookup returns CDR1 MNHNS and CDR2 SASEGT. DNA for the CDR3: TGTGCCAGCAGTGACCCGGACAAAGAGACCCAGTACTTC. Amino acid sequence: CASSDPDKETQYF.

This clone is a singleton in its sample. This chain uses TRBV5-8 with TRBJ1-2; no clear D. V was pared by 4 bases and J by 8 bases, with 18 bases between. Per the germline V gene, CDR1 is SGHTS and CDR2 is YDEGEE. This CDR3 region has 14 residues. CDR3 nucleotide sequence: TGTGCCAGCAGCGTCCGGGTCGCGAATTGGGGCTACACCTTC. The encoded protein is CASSVRVANWGYTF.

The CDR3, as DNA: TGCGCCAGCAGCTCACCAGGGAATGGGAATGAAAAACTGTTTTTT. It specifies CASSSPGNGNEKLFF. The rearrangement joins TRBV5-1 to TRBJ1-4, with D perhaps matching TRBD1 (5 bases). V was trimmed by 3 bases and J by 5 bases, leaving 14 bases between them. The germline V gene has CDR1 SGHRS and CDR2 YFSETQ. CDR3 length: 15 amino acids.

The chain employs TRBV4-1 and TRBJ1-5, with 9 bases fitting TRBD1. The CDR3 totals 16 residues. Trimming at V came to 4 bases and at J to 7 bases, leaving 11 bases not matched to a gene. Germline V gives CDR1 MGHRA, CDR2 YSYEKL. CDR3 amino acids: CASSLSYGTGLQPQHF. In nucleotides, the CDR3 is TGCGCCAGCAGCCTCTCATATGGGACAGGGTTGCAGCCCCAGCATTTT.

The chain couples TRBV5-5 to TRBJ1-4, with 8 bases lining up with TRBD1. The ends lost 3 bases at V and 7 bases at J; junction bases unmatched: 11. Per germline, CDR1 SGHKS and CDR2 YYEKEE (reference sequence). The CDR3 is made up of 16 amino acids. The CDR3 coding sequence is TGTGCCAGCAGCTCATACGACAGGGGCGTAAGTGAAAAACTGTTTTTT. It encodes CASSSYDRGVSEKLFF.